The next 19 T cell receptor beta chains were all read from a single sample in a study of T cells in Graves' hyperthyroidism and ophthalmopathy. The investigators amplified TCR beta CDR3 regions from RNA transcripts. The HTBI primer set served for first-round RT-PCR of the TCR CDR3. TCRdb reprocessed the multiplex PCR reads via MiXCR and lists one record per CDR3 protein. This table holds about 700,000 distinct CDR3 sequences, 14% found once. The sequenced material came from blood. These receptors originate from a woman between 18 and 29 years old with Graves' hyperthyroidism.

The rearrangement links TRBV5-5 to TRBJ2-7; D possibly corresponds to TRBD1 (6 bases). In germline, CDR1 is SGHKS, CDR2 YYEKEE (reference sequence). The CDR3 extends over 13 amino acids. The V and J ends lost 5 bases and 6 bases respectively, with 15 bases between them. CDR3 in DNA: TGTGCCAGCAGGCCCACCGGGACATCCGAGCAGTACTTC. Translation gives CASRPTGTSEQYF.

This clonotype was detected a few times. The rearrangement uses TRBV3-1 and TRBJ2-7, with 7 bases matching TRBD1. After removal of 0 bases from V and 7 bases from J, the junction contained 18 bases not matched to a gene. The CDR3 is made up of 18 amino acids. The V gene's germline CDR1 is LGHDT and CDR2 YNNKEL (reference sequence). The chain's CDR3 is CASSQEAVTRDRAREQYF. The CDR3, as DNA: TGTGCCAGCAGCCAAGAGGCTGTAACCCGGGACAGAGCTAGGGAGCAGTACTTC.

The chain couples TRBV6-1 to TRBJ2-5; 7 bases are shared with TRBD2. CDR1 and CDR2 from the germline V gene are MNHNS and SASEGT. This CDR3 comprises 14 residues. J lost 7 bases, V lost 7 bases, and 12 bases had no gene match. The CDR3 nucleotides read TGTGCCAGCAATGGGAGGGCTCCAGAGGGGACCCAGTACTTC. Protein: CASNGRAPEGTQYF.

This clonotype was observed at least ten times. The chain carries TRBV7-9 and TRBJ2-7; D ambiguous. Germline lookup yields CDR1 SEHNR and CDR2 FQNEAQ (reference sequence). The V gene lost 5 bases and the J gene lost 3 bases, with 5 bases spanning the gap. The CDR3 has 11 amino acids. The CDR3 here is CASSTHYEQYF. The CDR3 DNA follows: TGTGCCAGCAGCACCCACTACGAGCAGTACTTC.

This clonotype was detected many times. The rearrangement joins TRBV9 to TRBJ1-5, with D maybe TRBD1 (6 bases). The CDR3 contains 15 residues. The germline V gene has CDR1 SGDLS and CDR2 YYNGEE. Trimming removed 2 bases at V and 4 bases at J, with 13 bases between. The CDR3 protein is CASSVSGGLNQPQHF. CDR3 DNA sequence: TGTGCCAGCAGCGTCTCGGGGGGCCTGAATCAGCCCCAGCATTTT.

This clonotype was detected a few times. A much larger clone differs by one base, so this may be a read error. The chain carries TRBV7-8 and TRBJ2-1; D uncertain. The CDR3 covers 13 residues. Trimming removed 5 bases from V and 8 bases from J, with 13 bases in between. Per the germline V gene, CDR1 is SGHVS and CDR2 is FQNEAQ. The CDR3 DNA follows: TGTGCCAGCAGCCTCACGGATTTCGATGAGCAGTTCTTC. The encoded protein is CASSLTDFDEQFF. The variable domain in full, with the rest retrieved from reference TRBV7-8 and TRBJ2-1, is GAGVSQSPRYKVAKRGQDVALRCDPISGHVSLFWYQQALGQGPEFLTYFQNEAQLDKSGLPSDRFFAERPEGSVSTLKIQRTQQEDSAVYLCASSLTDFDEQFFGPGTRLTVL.

The V gene is TRBV19, the J gene TRBJ2-2, with 7 bases fitting TRBD2. The germline V gene has CDR1 LNHDA and CDR2 SQIVND (reference sequence). Trimming at V came to 6 bases and at J to 0 bases, leaving 10 bases not matched to a gene. The CDR3 runs 17 residues. The CDR3 DNA sequence: TGTGCCAGTAGGGGGACTATGGGTCTGACGAACACCGGGGAGCTGTTTTTT. This codes for CASRGTMGLTNTGELFF. Together with reference TRBV19 and TRBJ2-2, the CDR3 gives the full variable domain: DGGITQSPKYLFRKEGQNVTLSCEQNLNHDAMYWYRQDPGQGLRLIYYSQIVNDFQKGDIAEGYSVSREKKESFPLTVTSAQKNPTAFYLCASRGTMGLTNTGELFFGEGSRLTVL.

This sequence joins TRBV19 and TRBJ1-2; D is possibly TRBD1 (5 bases). CDR3 size: 13 residues. V lost 3 bases to trimming and J lost 8 bases, with 13 bases between them. Germline-derived CDR1 and CDR2 are LNHDA and SQIVND (reference sequence). The CDR3 DNA sequence: TGTGCCAGTAGTATCCCCGGGGGAGGAGGCTACACCTTC. Translation gives CASSIPGGGGYTF.

This clonotype was counted ten times or more. The V call is TRBV20-1, the J call TRBJ2-4; 13 bases match TRBD2. Germline V CDR1 and CDR2: DFQATT, SNEGSKA (reference sequence). The CDR3 loop spans 15 amino acids. After removal of 6 bases from V and 1 base from J, the junction contained 3 bases not matched to a gene. CDR3 in amino acids: CSATSGREAKNIQYF. The CDR3 bases are TGCAGTGCAACTAGCGGGAGGGAGGCCAAAAACATTCAGTACTTC.

The chain links TRBV4-1 to TRBJ2-4, with D perhaps matching TRBD1 (5 bases). Trimming took off 4 bases at V and 1 base at J, with 14 bases between the two ends. Germline CDR1 MGHRA, CDR2 YSYEKL. CDR3 size: 16 residues. The CDR3 loop reads CASSPRDGVAKNIQYF. The DNA of the CDR3 is TGCGCCAGCAGCCCCAGGGATGGGGTGGCCAAAAACATTCAGTACTTC.

This clonotype was recorded at least ten times. The chain employs TRBV6-6 and TRBJ2-2; 7 bases are a match to TRBD2. Germline values: CDR1 MNHNY, CDR2 SVGAGI (reference sequence). This CDR3 contains 17 residues. V was pared by 0 bases and J by 0 bases, with 4 bases of the junction left unmatched. Written as DNA, the CDR3 is TGTGCCAGCAGTTACTCGGCTAGCGGCGCGAACACCGGGGAGCTGTTTTTT. This encodes CASSYSASGANTGELFF.

Ten or more counts support this clonotype. The V call is TRBV5-1, the J call TRBJ2-3; D gene uncertain. This CDR3 has 16 amino acids. Germline V gives CDR1 SGHRS, CDR2 YFSETQ. Trimming shortened V by 0 bases and J by 0 bases, and 11 bases separated the two germline ends. The CDR3 nucleotides read TGCGCCAGCAGCTTGGAGGCGAGCCAGAGCACAGATACGCAGTATTTT. Translated, it gives CASSLEASQSTDTQYF.

This clonotype showed up many times. J is TRBJ2-3 and V is TRBV13; 10 nucleotides match TRBD2. There are 16 residues in the CDR3. V trimming: 1 base; J trimming: 4 bases; junction bases outside the gene matches: 5. CDR1 is PRHDT and CDR2 is FYEKMQ in the germline V gene (reference sequence). CDR3 sequence reads: CASSLDPSGSPDTQYF. CDR3 nucleotide sequence: TGTGCCAGCAGCTTAGACCCTAGCGGGAGCCCAGATACGCAGTATTTT.

The gene calls are TRBV10-3 and TRBJ2-2; D gene ambiguous. V dropped 4 bases and J dropped 2 bases, with 5 bases sitting between them. The CDR3 consists of 13 residues. Germline loops: CDR1 ENHRY, CDR2 SYGVKD. The CDR3 bases are TGTGCCATCAGTGGGGGAAACACCGGGGAGCTGTTTTTT. It encodes CAISGGNTGELFF.

This clonotype was picked up many times. V gene TRBV7-8 combines with J gene TRBJ1-1; 7 nucleotides align to TRBD1. The CDR3 runs to 14 residues. The junction had 8 bases not matched to a gene; V was cut back by 5 bases and J by 5 bases. CDR1 is SGHVS and CDR2 is FQNEAQ in the germline V gene. The CDR3 DNA sequence: TGTGCCAGCAGCCCGGGACAGAAGGGGACTGAAGCTTTCTTT. Amino acid sequence: CASSPGQKGTEAFF. Using reference TRBV7-8 and TRBJ1-1 for the parts outside the CDR3, the full variable domain is GAGVSQSPRYKVAKRGQDVALRCDPISGHVSLFWYQQALGQGPEFLTYFQNEAQLDKSGLPSDRFFAERPEGSVSTLKIQRTQQEDSAVYLCASSPGQKGTEAFFGQGTRLTVV.

The table lists this clonotype with a few counts. V is TRBV29-1 and J is TRBJ2-7; D uncertain. V dropped 5 bases and J dropped 4 bases, with 9 bases sitting between them. This CDR3 is built from 11 residues. Germline V gives CDR1 SQVTM, CDR2 ANQGSEA. For the CDR3, the DNA is TGCAGCGTTCGCCAGAGATACGAGCAGTACTTC. Protein product: CSVRQRYEQYF.

The chain couples TRBV14 to TRBJ1-3, with 9 bases aligning to TRBD1. With V trimmed by 4 bases and J by 5 bases, 3 bases remained unmatched. The germline V gene has CDR1 SGHDN and CDR2 FVKESK. The CDR3 spans 14 residues. In DNA form, the CDR3 reads TGTGCCAGCAGCCCACAGGGGGCAAGAAACACCATATATTTT. As protein: CASSPQGARNTIYF.

In this sample, this clonotype turned up many times. The chain recombines TRBV20-1 with TRBJ1-5; 7 bases are a match to TRBD1. This CDR3 has 16 residues. The ends lost 1 base at V and 4 bases at J; junction bases unmatched: 10. Germline CDR1 and CDR2: DFQATT and SNEGSKA (reference sequence). CDR3 in DNA: TGCAGTGCTAGAGCCCCCCGACAGGGCGGGAATCAGCCCCAGCATTTT. It specifies CSARAPRQGGNQPQHF.

This clonotype was observed a handful of times. The J gene is TRBJ2-2, the V gene TRBV6-2 or TRBV6-3, with D uncertain. CDR3 size: 15 residues. V was trimmed by 2 bases and J by 4 bases, leaving 11 bases between them. The germline V gene encodes CDR1 MNHEY and CDR2 SVGEGT. DNA of the CDR3: TGTGCCAGCAGTTACCCTGGAGCCACCACCGGGGAGCTGTTTTTT. Its translation is CASSYPGATTGELFF.